This T cell receptor beta chain was identified during a study of OX40 agonist ivuxolimab in advanced cancers. Overall study: Patients received the agonistic anti-OX40 (CD134) antibody ivuxolimab. Enrolled patients in dose escalation had cancers that were hepatocellular carcinoma, melanoma, renal cell or head and neck cancer. With a range of about 23 to 90, age averaged roughly 60 years, and around 80% were male.

This CDR3 has 16 amino acids. CDR1 is SGHDT and CDR2 is YYEEEE in the germline V gene. The J segment lost 3 bases and the V segment lost 0 bases, leaving 1 base of the junction unmatched. Libraries were prepared by immunoSEQ multiplex PCR; TCRdb keeps only in-frame clonotypes and omits some of them. The table includes about 20,000 clones, 65% to 90% detected once. The rearrangement uses TRBV5-6 and TRBJ2-1, with 12 bases that match TRBD2. The sequenced sample was CD4+ or CD8+ T cells sorted from blood, obtained in a trial of the OX40 agonist ivuxolimab. This receptor was taken from an adult with an advanced solid tumor such as melanoma, head and neck, liver or kidney cancer. This CDR3 is CASSLVTSGGYNEQFF. For the CDR3, the DNA is TGTGCCAGCAGCTTGGTGACTAGCGGGGGCTACAATGAGCAGTTCTTC.